What follows describes a single T cell receptor beta chain. This clonotype was seen many times. Its antigen specificity is not known. Per-base qualities were not stored, and no clone one base away is much larger. This sample was included in a study of CDR3 diversity in severe acne (dated by TCRdb to 2018 to 2020). The library was built by means of PCR. The reads were generated on an Illumina HiSeq 2000. The public reads were reanalyzed by TCRdb: fastp trimming at Q25, MiXCR alignment, in-frame beta chains only. Here each entry gathers all rows of one CDR3 protein and keeps the most common genes and DNA. The sample records more than 85,000 distinct CDR3 sequences, about 52% of which are singletons. Around a tenth of the sample lies in the top ten. At the junction V is shortened by 1 base and J by 3 bases, with 8 bases in between. Looking up the germline V gene yields CDR1 SGHRS and CDR2 YFSETQ. Reading from cysteine to phenylalanine, the CDR3 counts 14 amino acids. This entry keeps only the CDR3 DNA: 42 bases, framed from base 1.

This TCR was sampled from a male donor in good health, serving as a control. The chain joins TRBV5-1 to TRBJ2-1, and TRBD2 may be the D gene, going by 5 matching bases. Material for sequencing was blood. The CDR3 sequence is CASSLWEFYNEQFF. The DNA is as follows: TGCGCCAGCAGCTTGTGGGAGTTCTACAATGAGCAGTTCTTC.